This T cell receptor (beta chain) was captured in a study of blood T cell repertoires in COVID-19. Overall study: Acute and convalescent COVID-19 specimens originated in the United States, Italy and Spain. Nucleic acid was either cDNA or gDNA, and it came from T cells, B-cell-depleted T cells, or PBMCs.

Original handling: For nucleated cells, counts were estimated from reference gene primer amplification. TCRdb's table, derived via immunoSEQ multiplex PCR, lists solely in-frame clones and lacks some. V, J and clone size reflect that table, while D and trimming were determined from the DNA. The table shows 150,000 or so clones, with about 89% occurring only once. Seattle's cohort entered during active infection and was followed longitudinally. The CDR3 runs 14 residues. The ends were cut back, 8 bases at V and 0 bases at J, with 11 bases in the middle. Sequencing was done on a sample of peripheral blood. The gene calls are TRBV23-1 and TRBJ1-5, with D possibly being TRBD1 (6 bases). TRBV23-1 counts as an open reading frame of uncertain function. This sequence originates from a woman between 65 and 79 years old with COVID-19, enrolled during active disease. The CDR3 sequence is CASRQALSNQPQHF. In DNA form, the CDR3 reads TGCGCCAGCCGACAGGCCCTTAGCAATCAGCCCCAGCATTTT.